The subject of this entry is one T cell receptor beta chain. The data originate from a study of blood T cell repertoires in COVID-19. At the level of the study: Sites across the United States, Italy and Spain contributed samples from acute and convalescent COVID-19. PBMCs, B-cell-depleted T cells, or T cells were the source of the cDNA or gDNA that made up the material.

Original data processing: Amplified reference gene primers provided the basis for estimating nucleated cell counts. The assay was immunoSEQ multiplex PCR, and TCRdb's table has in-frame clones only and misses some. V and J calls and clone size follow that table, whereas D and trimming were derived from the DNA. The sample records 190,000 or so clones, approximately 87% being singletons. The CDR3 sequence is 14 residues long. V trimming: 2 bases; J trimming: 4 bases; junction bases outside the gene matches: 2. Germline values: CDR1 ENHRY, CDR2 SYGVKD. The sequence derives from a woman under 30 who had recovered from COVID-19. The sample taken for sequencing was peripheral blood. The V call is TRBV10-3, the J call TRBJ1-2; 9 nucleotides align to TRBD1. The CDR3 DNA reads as TGTGCCATCAGTGAGGGGACAGGGCTCTATGGCTACACCTTC. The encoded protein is CAISEGTGLYGYTF.